One and the same sample provided the 32 T cell receptor beta chains below, sequenced in a study of cytomegalovirus exposure and HLA in healthy donors. Vbeta (60) and Jbeta (13) primers were used in the PCR. The assay was immunoSEQ multiplex PCR, and TCRdb's table has in-frame clones only and misses some. Counted here are some 170,000 clones, about four fifths occurring once; the ten biggest clones make up around 13%. The specimen sequenced was PBMCs. The receptors were gathered from a woman in her fifties or sixties in good health and CMV-seronegative.

The V gene is TRBV30, the J gene TRBJ1-5; D may be TRBD1 (6 bases). The CDR3 length is 12 residues. Germline assignment: CDR1 GTSNPN and CDR2 SVGIG (reference sequence). V gave up 5 bases and J gave up 2 bases, with 7 bases separating them. CDR3 sequence reads: CAWGGGNQPQHF. CDR3 sequence (DNA): TGTGCCTGGGGGGGCGGCAATCAGCCCCAGCATTTT.

V and J are TRBV11-2 and TRBJ2-3, with 9 bases aligning to TRBD1. The germline CDR1 and CDR2 sequences are SGHAT and FQNNGV. J was trimmed by 3 bases and V by 4 bases; bases with no gene match: 5. This CDR3 contains 15 residues. CDR3 loop: CASSSRTGVTDTQYF. CDR3 nucleotide sequence: TGTGCCAGCAGCTCCCGGACAGGGGTTACAGATACGCAGTATTTT.

The count of this clone is one. The J gene is TRBJ1-1, the V gene TRBV7-3; 12 bases align to TRBD1. From germline, CDR1 is SGHTA and CDR2 FQGTGA. After removal of 5 bases from V and 5 bases from J, the junction contained 15 bases not matched to a gene. The CDR3 sequence is 18 residues long. CDR3 coding DNA: TGTGCCAGCAGCCCTCGCCGGGACAGGGGGCCCCCGGGAACTGAAGCTTTCTTT. Translated, it gives CASSPRRDRGPPGTEAFF.

The chain recombines TRBV7-2 with TRBJ2-4; D call uncertain. Germline V lookup: CDR1 SGHTA, CDR2 FQGNSA. CDR3 length: 15 amino acids. V dropped 5 bases and J dropped 1 base, with 12 bases sitting between them. CDR3 protein: CASSAGGFAKNIQYF. For the CDR3, the DNA is TGTGCCAGCAGCGCAGGTGGATTTGCCAAAAACATTCAGTACTTC.

In its sample, this clone was seen a few times. The CDR3 bases are TGTGCCAGCTCAACCAGGGGAGAGACCCAGTACTTC. Protein sequence: CASSTRGETQYF. The chain carries TRBV18 and TRBJ2-5; a possible D gene is TRBD1 (6 bases). CDR1 KGHSH and CDR2 LQKENI come from the germline V gene. CDR3 length: 12 amino acids. Trimming took 5 bases from V and 4 from J, leaving 8 bases between them.

This chain joins TRBV5-1 and TRBJ2-7; a possible D gene is TRBD1 (6 bases). Germline loops: CDR1 SGHRS, CDR2 YFSETQ. The CDR3 contains 11 residues. V dropped 2 bases and J dropped 6 bases, with 6 bases sitting between them. The CDR3 DNA sequence: TGCGCCAGCAGCTTAGGGGGCGAGCAGTACTTC. Protein: CASSLGGEQYF.

The genes are TRBV5-1 and TRBJ2-2; 8 bases are shared with TRBD2. Looked up from germline, CDR1 is SGHRS and CDR2 is YFSETQ. The length of the CDR3 is 16 residues. J was trimmed by 3 bases and V by 4 bases; bases with no gene match: 8. CDR3 in amino acids: CASSLSGTSDTGELFF. As DNA, the CDR3 is TGCGCCAGCAGCCTGTCCGGGACTAGTGACACCGGGGAGCTGTTTTTT.

V gene TRBV7-2 combines with J gene TRBJ2-7, with TRBD2 matching 7 bases. The germline CDR1 and CDR2 sequences are SGHTA and FQGNSA. CDR3 length: 14 residues. The V and J ends lost 10 bases and 0 bases, in that order; junction bases with no gene match: 9. In DNA, the CDR3 is TGTGCCATTAACACAGCGGGGAGCTCCTACGAGCAGTACTTC. Translation: CAINTAGSSYEQYF.

This chain uses TRBV6-5 with TRBJ2-1, with a tentative D call TRBD2 (6 bases). The CDR3 has 14 amino acids. Germline V gene sequence: CDR1 MNHEY, CDR2 SVGAGI. V lost 6 bases, J lost 9 bases, and 18 bases lay in between. As DNA, the CDR3 is TGTGCCAGCAGCGCCGGGACTTCAGTTCTTGAGCAGTTCTTC. The encoded protein is CASSAGTSVLEQFF.

A single count supports this clone. The chain couples TRBV18 to TRBJ2-7, with 9 bases identical to TRBD1. The V gene end was trimmed by 3 bases and the J gene end by 5 bases; junction bases not matched to a gene: 5. This CDR3 is built from 14 residues. Germline CDR1 KGHSH, CDR2 LQKENI. The CDR3 DNA follows: TGTGCCAGCTCACCGTGGGACAGGGACCACGAGCAGTACTTC. Protein: CASSPWDRDHEQYF.

The V gene is TRBV7-7, the J gene TRBJ1-6, with TRBD1 matching over 10 bases. Germline V lookup: CDR1 SSHAT, CDR2 FNYEAQ (reference sequence). There are 17 residues in the CDR3. J gave up 6 bases and V 5 bases, and 10 bases lay outside the gene matches. The CDR3 DNA is TGTGCCAGCAGCCTCCGACAGGGGGCGCTTGGTAATTCACCCCTCCACTTT. Translated, it gives CASSLRQGALGNSPLHF.

The chain couples TRBV6-5 to TRBJ2-7; a possible D gene is TRBD1 (7 bases). CDR3 length: 14 amino acids. Trimming stripped 7 bases from V and 2 bases from J, with 15 bases between. The V gene's germline CDR1 is MNHEY and CDR2 SVGAGI. CDR3 sequence reads: CASTPQGGPYEQYF. CDR3 DNA sequence: TGTGCCAGCACCCCCCAGGGGGGCCCCTACGAGCAGTACTTC.

The V and J genes are TRBV18 and TRBJ1-1, with 9 bases matching TRBD1. Germline V gene lookup returns CDR1 KGHSH and CDR2 LQKENI. J gave up 7 bases and V 6 bases, and 12 bases lay outside the gene matches. The CDR3 runs 15 residues. The CDR3: CASSPEGQGRDEAFF. CDR3 DNA sequence: TGTGCCAGCTCGCCCGAAGGACAGGGGAGGGATGAAGCTTTCTTT.

The CDR3 DNA follows: TGTGCTAGTGGTTTGGACCCCGGGACAGGGGGCTTTGGCTACACCTTC. As protein: CASGLDPGTGGFGYTF. The V gene is TRBV12-5, the J gene TRBJ1-2, with 12 bases that match TRBD1. This CDR3 contains 16 residues. V lost 1 base, J lost 7 bases, and 7 bases stayed unmatched. CDR1 is LGHNT, CDR2 FRNRAP, per germline. The full variable domain, rest sourced from reference TRBV12-5 and TRBJ1-2, is DARVTQTPRHKVTEMGQEVTMRCQPILGHNTVFWYRQTMMQGLELLAYFRNRAPLDDSGMPKDRFSAEMPDATLATLKIQPSEPRDSAVYFCASGLDPGTGGFGYTFGSGTRLTVV.

This clone was seen only once. V is TRBV4-2 and J is TRBJ2-1; TRBD2 matches 10 bases. The trim removed 2 bases at V and 6 bases at J, leaving 4 bases unmatched. The germline V gene encodes CDR1 LGHNA and CDR2 YNFKEQ. The CDR3 runs to 15 residues. CDR3 loop: CASSQLAGEFNEQFF. The CDR3 region has the DNA TGTGCCAGCAGCCAACTAGCGGGAGAATTCAATGAGCAGTTCTTC.

The chain combines TRBV11-2 with TRBJ2-1; D gene uncertain. This CDR3 spans 18 amino acids. Looked up from germline, CDR1 is SGHAT and CDR2 is FQNNGV. The V end lost 0 bases, the J end lost 12 bases, and 27 bases lay between the germline ends. The CDR3 spells CASSLDAPSRPRGVLQFF. The CDR3 nucleotides are TGTGCCAGCAGCTTAGACGCCCCATCGCGACCGCGTGGAGTTTTGCAGTTCTTC.

As regards this clone: The identical CDR3 is also encoded by other nucleotide sequences in the sample. The chain joins TRBV7-9 to TRBJ1-1, with 10 bases that match TRBD1. Per germline, CDR1 SEHNR and CDR2 FQNEAQ (reference sequence). The trim removed 5 bases at V and 3 bases at J, leaving 3 bases unmatched. This CDR3 contains 14 residues. DNA of the CDR3: TGTGCCAGCAGCCAGGACAGGGGGGACACTGAAGCTTTCTTT. Translated, it gives CASSQDRGDTEAFF.

The CDR3 nucleotides are TGTGCCAGCAGTCCTACAGGGTGGACTGCCTTCCCCGGGGAGCTGTTTTTT. Amino acids: CASSPTGWTAFPGELFF. The J gene is TRBJ2-2, the V gene TRBV27, with a possible D match to TRBD1 (6 bases). Germline V gives CDR1 MNHEY, CDR2 SMNVEV (reference sequence). This CDR3 has 17 amino acids. V dropped 5 bases and J dropped 6 bases, with 22 bases sitting between them.

This chain uses TRBV7-2 with TRBJ2-7, with D possibly matching TRBD2 (5 bases). Germline V gene sequence: CDR1 SGHTA, CDR2 FQGNSA. V was shortened by 8 bases and J by 12 bases, with 17 bases between the two germline ends. CDR3 length: 11 amino acids. The CDR3 loop is CASFGGSKTYF. The CDR3, as DNA: TGTGCCAGCTTTGGCGGGTCTAAAACGTACTTC. The full variable domain, in which reference TRBV7-2 and TRBJ2-7 provide the parts outside the CDR3, is GAGVSQSPSNKVTEKGKDVELRCDPISGHTALYWYRQSLGQGLEFLIYFQGNSAPDKSGLPSDRFSAERTGGSVSTLTIQRTQQEDSAVYLCASFGGSKTYFGPGTRLTVT.

The chain joins TRBV30 to TRBJ1-2; TRBD1 is a possible D gene (6 bases). CDR1 and CDR2 from the germline V gene are GTSNPN and SVGIG (reference sequence). The V and J ends lost 0 bases and 6 bases respectively, with 29 bases between them. The CDR3 totals 19 residues. The CDR3 region has the DNA TGTGCCTGGAGTGTACAGGCTGGGCCCAGGGGATATGAAAGGGATGGCTACACCTTC. Amino acid sequence: CAWSVQAGPRGYERDGYTF. Full variable domain (rest looked up from reference TRBV30 and TRBJ1-2): SQTIHQWPATLVQPVGSPLSLECTVEGTSNPNLYWYRQAAGRGLQLLFYSVGIGQISSEVPQNLSASRPQDRQFILSSKKLLLSDSGFYLCAWSVQAGPRGYERDGYTFGSGTRLTVV.

The gene calls are TRBV6-5 and TRBJ1-1, with 7 positions matching TRBD1. The CDR3 is 12 amino acids. CDR1 and CDR2 (germline): MNHEY, SVGAGI. Trimming removed 3 bases from V and 8 bases from J; junction bases left unmatched: 3. The CDR3: CASSYGGGEAFF. The CDR3 nucleotides read TGTGCCAGCAGTTATGGAGGGGGCGAAGCTTTCTTT.

The chain employs TRBV15 and TRBJ1-4, with D possibly matching TRBD1 (6 bases). The V gene lost 3 bases and the J gene lost 0 bases, with 14 bases spanning the gap. The CDR3 has 17 residues. Germline V lookup: CDR1 LNHNV, CDR2 YYDKDF (reference sequence). The CDR3 reads CATSREQGSATNEKLFF. In DNA form, the CDR3 reads TGTGCCACCAGCAGGGAGCAGGGGTCTGCAACTAATGAAAAACTGTTTTTT. The whole variable domain, remainder taken from reference TRBV15 and TRBJ1-4, is DAMVIQNPRYQVTQFGKPVTLSCSQTLNHNVMYWYQQKSSQAPKLLFHYYDKDFNNEADTPDNFQSRRPNTSFCFLDIRSPGLGDTAMYLCATSREQGSATNEKLFFGSGTQLSVL.

This chain links TRBV5-6 with TRBJ2-1, with a tentative D call TRBD2 (6 bases). CDR1 is SGHDT, CDR2 YYEEEE, per germline. Between the trimmed V and J ends, which lost 6 bases and 2 bases, there was a span of 12 bases. This CDR3 comprises 14 residues. The CDR3 is CASTWGGAYNEQFF. CDR3 nucleotide sequence: TGTGCCAGCACCTGGGGAGGAGCCTACAATGAGCAGTTCTTC.

The chain uses TRBV2 and TRBJ2-1; 10 nucleotides line up with TRBD1. CDR3 size: 15 residues. Germline V gives CDR1 SNHLY, CDR2 FYNNEI. V shed 8 bases and J 6 bases; nucleotides not matched to a gene: 10. Here the CDR3 DNA reads TGTGCCAGCGGGGGCTCGGACAGGGGGTTCAATGAGCAGTTCTTC. Translation: CASGGSDRGFNEQFF.

V usage is TRBV7-9 and J usage is TRBJ1-2; maybe TRBD1 (6 bases). Trimming took 5 bases from V and 3 from J, leaving 16 bases between them. The CDR3 contains 15 residues. From germline, CDR1 is SEHNR and CDR2 FQNEAQ (reference sequence). CDR3 nucleotide sequence: TGTGCCAGCAGCCCAGGGGCAGGGGTCTACTATGGCTACACCTTC. It encodes CASSPGAGVYYGYTF.

CDR3 loop: CASSFWGPQETQYF. CDR3 sequence (DNA): TGTGCCAGCAGTTTCTGGGGCCCCCAAGAGACCCAGTACTTC. The chain carries TRBV28 and TRBJ2-5; TRBD1 might be the D (5 bases). The V end was cut by 3 bases, the J end by 1 base, with 9 bases between. The CDR3 length is 14 residues. Germline V gives CDR1 MDHEN, CDR2 SYDVKM.

The chain carries TRBV15 and TRBJ1-2; D not resolved. The length of the CDR3 is 13 residues. The V gene lost 1 base and the J gene lost 6 bases, with 9 bases spanning the gap. CDR1 is LNHNV and CDR2 is YYDKDF in the germline V gene (reference sequence). As DNA, the CDR3 is TGTGCCACCAGCAGAGCCCCGAGGAATGGCTACACCTTC. It is translated as CATSRAPRNGYTF. The whole variable domain, remainder taken from reference TRBV15 and TRBJ1-2, is DAMVIQNPRYQVTQFGKPVTLSCSQTLNHNVMYWYQQKSSQAPKLLFHYYDKDFNNEADTPDNFQSRRPNTSFCFLDIRSPGLGDTAMYLCATSRAPRNGYTFGSGTRLTVV.

This chain uses TRBV18 with TRBJ2-3; 8 positions match TRBD1. Losses at the gene ends were 4 bases for V and 5 bases for J; bases not matched to a gene: 14. CDR3 length: 17 amino acids. In germline, CDR1 is KGHSH, CDR2 LQKENI. CDR3 DNA: TGTGCCAGCTCACGGTCGGGGCAGGGGGCTTCGGGAGATACGCAGTATTTT. Amino acids: CASSRSGQGASGDTQYF.

The chain links TRBV7-9 to TRBJ2-1; 10 nucleotides agree with TRBD2. The CDR3 length is 16 residues. The V gene end was trimmed by 4 bases and the J gene end by 8 bases; junction bases not matched to a gene: 11. The germline CDR1 and CDR2 sequences are SEHNR and FQNEAQ (reference sequence). As DNA, the CDR3 is TGTGCCAGCAGCTCCCCGGCGGCTAGCGGGAGCCATGAGCAGTTCTTC. It encodes CASSSPAASGSHEQFF.

The chain couples TRBV15 to TRBJ1-5, with 10 bases matching TRBD1. The V gene end was trimmed by 5 bases and the J gene end by 0 bases; junction bases not matched to a gene: 10. CDR1 and CDR2 from the germline V gene are LNHNV and YYDKDF (reference sequence). The CDR3 loop spans 18 amino acids. CDR3 sequence reads: CATSALDRGPDSNQPQHF. The CDR3 nucleotides are TGTGCCACCAGCGCGTTAGACAGGGGGCCGGATAGCAATCAGCCCCAGCATTTT.

This clone was counted once. The chain employs TRBV4-1 and TRBJ2-1, with D perhaps matching TRBD2 (5 bases). CDR3 length: 15 residues. Germline CDR1 MGHRA, CDR2 YSYEKL. Trimming cost V 2 bases and J 8 bases, with 16 bases left between them. CDR3 protein: CASSQSTRRHHEQFF. CDR3 coding DNA: TGCGCCAGCAGCCAAAGTACAAGGAGGCACCATGAGCAGTTCTTC.

The chain links TRBV30 to TRBJ2-5, with TRBD1 identical over 9 bases. Near its end, the DNA agrees better with TRBJ2-7, so the J call may be wrong. The CDR3 loop spans 14 amino acids. Germline values: CDR1 GTSNPN, CDR2 SVGIG (reference sequence). Written as DNA, the CDR3 is TGTGCCTGGAGTGTTGGGACAGGGTCCTACGAGCAGTACTTC. Translating gives CAWSVGTGSYEQYF.